This T cell receptor (beta chain) was documented in a study of T cell clusters in autoimmune cytopenias. Some 39,000 genome equivalents of blood DNA were amplified for TRB. This CDR3 region has 15 residues. CDR1 and CDR2 from the germline V gene are SGHTA and FQGNSA. Multiplex touch-down PCR amplified TRB using TRB-A and TRB-B pools in one tube. TCRdb re-called the multiplex PCR reads; every CDR3 protein appears as one record, without DNA. The table lists roughly 6,900 distinct CDR3 sequences. The same data also went into a second study, on T cell repertoires in aging, cancer and after chemotherapy.

The sample taken for sequencing was peripheral blood. The receptor's source is a human donor in good health. V gene TRBV7-2 combines with J gene TRBJ2-1; TCRdb reports TRBD1, a call that lacks DNA to check it against. CDR3 sequence reads: CASSLFGGPPNEQFF.